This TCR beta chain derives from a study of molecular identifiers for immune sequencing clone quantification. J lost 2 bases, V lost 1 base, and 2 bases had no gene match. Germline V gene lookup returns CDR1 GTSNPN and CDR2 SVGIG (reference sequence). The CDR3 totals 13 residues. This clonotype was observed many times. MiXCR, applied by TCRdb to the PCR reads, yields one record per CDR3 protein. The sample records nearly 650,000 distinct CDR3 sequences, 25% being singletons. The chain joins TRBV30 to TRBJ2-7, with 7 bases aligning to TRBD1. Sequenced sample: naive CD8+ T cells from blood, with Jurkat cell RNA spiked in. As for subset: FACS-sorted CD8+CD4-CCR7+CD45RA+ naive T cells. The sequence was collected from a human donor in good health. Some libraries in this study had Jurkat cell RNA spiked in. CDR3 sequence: CAWSAGTAYEQYF. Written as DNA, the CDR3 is TGTGCCTGGAGTGCCGGGACAGCCTACGAGCAGTACTTC.